This TCR beta chain appears in the sequencing data of a study of Graves' ophthalmopathy and Graves' hyperthyroidism (dated by TCRdb to 2017 to 2018). In terms of the full investigation: Peripheral blood was collected at initial diagnosis, before any treatment. A discovery set of 95 to 100 patients (around 40 ophthalmopathy, about 59 stable hyperthyroidism) was enrolled to explore V-J signatures distinguishing ophthalmopathy from hyperthyroidism. To tell Graves' ophthalmopathy apart from Graves' hyperthyroidism, and to predict which patients would progress to ophthalmopathy, the study relied on TCR beta repertoire signatures. The independent validation cohort included approximately 19 hyperthyroidism patients plus 17 patients who later progressed from hyperthyroidism to ophthalmopathy. For training and testing, the approximately 92 patients in the discovery cohort were randomly divided in a 7:3 ratio. In roughly six hyperthyroidism patients, T-cell repertoires of thyroid tissue and blood were compared. Following sampling, methimazole starting at 30 mg daily was administered to hyperthyroidism patients, and high-dose intravenous methylprednisolone was administered to ophthalmopathy patients. In total, 135 blood samples were TCR-sequenced: approximately 42 ophthalmopathy, some 80 hyperthyroidism and approximately 17 hyperthyroidism-to-ophthalmopathy patients. General findings and caveats noted by the study authors: No statistical method was used to set the sample size in advance, and the investigators knew which group each participant was assigned to. The 13-signature model separated ophthalmopathy from stable hyperthyroidism with around 90% sensitivity and about 81% specificity in cross-validation, and 80%/75% in the test set. In validation, the model predicted ophthalmopathy progression with more than 55% sensitivity and approximately 72% specificity; roughly eleven predicted patients were CT-confirmed with GO in a median of approximately six months. Most expanded thyroid clonotypes with a frequency above 0.001 also appeared in blood, which suggests that blood repertoires may reflect the immune response in the thyroid.

TCR beta CDR3 regions were amplified from RNA transcripts for repertoire sequencing. The first round was an RT-PCR using HTBI primers with the Qiagen OneStep RT-PCR kit, and this first round was followed by a second-round multiplex PCR, then size selection and purification. The libraries underwent paired-end sequencing with 100 bp reads on an Illumina HiSeq2000. The paper's processing steps were these. SOAPnuke was used to process the reads, removing any read that contained adapters or uncalled bases, had a mean Phred below 15, or lacked an exact match to the constant primer or identifier. COPE v1.2.5 was used to merge the high-quality paired reads. Clonotypes were defined as unique nucleotide sequences and were aligned to IMGT TRB V, D and J references using MiTCR v1.1. The analysis was limited to V-J combinations with a frequency above 0.0001, which together covered 99% to 99.2% of repertoires. A TCR clonal expansion and chaos score per V-J combination was defined as the ratio of F50 clonal expansion to chaos observed in the TCRdist matrix. Welch's t-statistics and random forest were used to reduce features to 13 V-J combinations, which were fed into a naive Bayes classifier. The Morisita-Horn index was used to measure how similar the thyroid and blood repertoires were. Starting from the raw public reads, TCRdb applied fastp trimming at Q25, assembled clones with MiXCR and retained in-frame beta chains. CDR3 protein duplicates are merged, each entry listing the most common genes and DNA. What appears here as the V and J calls and clone size reflects TCRdb's work, not the paper's. The sample contains over 200,000 distinct CDR3 sequences, approximately 29% of them found a single time. Approximately 9.6% of the sample belongs to the ten largest clones.

The ophthalmopathy patients had moderately to severely active disease, with a Clinical Activity Score of 3 or higher, a NOSPECS grade of 4 or higher, and a disease duration of less than 3 months. Patients with other autoimmune diseases, uncontrolled infections, pregnancy or lactation were excluded. Diagnosis relied on clinical symptoms, serum thyroxine, TRAb, thyroid ultrasound and orbital computed tomography. PBMCs were isolated from approximately 10 ml of fresh peripheral blood by Ficoll-Paque density gradient centrifugation. Total RNA was extracted using Trizol reagent, and RNA quality was checked on an Agilent 2100 Bioanalyzer. V is shortened by 2 bases, J by 4 bases, and the region joining them spans 12 bases. For CDR1 and CDR2, the germline V gene lists MNHEY and SVGEGT. Counted from cysteine to phenylalanine, this CDR3 has 14 amino acids. Only CDR3 DNA is held: 42 bases, read in frame from base 1.

This clonotype has only a few counts. This clone's antigen is unknown. One base away there is no much larger clone; base qualities are not given. The chain is encoded by TRBV6-2 or TRBV6-3 joined to TRBJ2-7; the D gene assignment is ambiguous. The source material was peripheral blood. The TCR sequence derives from a man in his fifties or sixties with Graves' ophthalmopathy. Donor details come from another sample of the same person, matched by shared clones. The nucleotide sequence reads as follows: TGTGCCAGCAGTTACAGGCACCCCCCTTACGAGCAGTACTTC. It codes for CASSYRHPPYEQYF.